These 5 T cell receptor beta chains came from one sample sequenced in a study of blood T cell repertoires in COVID-19. Assay: immunoSEQ multiplex PCR; the TCRdb copy retains only in-frame clones and omits some. The sample records over 200,000 clones, about 90% being singletons. The sample consisted of PBMCs or T cells enriched from blood (not recorded which). The source of these receptors is a man younger than 40 who had recovered from COVID-19.

V and J are TRBV11-3 and TRBJ2-1; TRBD1 aligns across 9 bases. The V gene's germline CDR1 is SGHNT and CDR2 YENEEA. The CDR3 is 18 amino acids. The J segment lost 5 bases and the V segment lost 5 bases, leaving 16 bases of the junction unmatched. For the CDR3, the DNA is TGTGCCAGCAGCCCGGACAGGGGAGGTAGCGGGCCACACAATGAGCAGTTCTTC. This translates into CASSPDRGGSGPHNEQFF.

This chain links TRBV2 with TRBJ2-5, with TRBD2 identical over 16 bases. Losses at the gene ends were 6 bases for V and 2 bases for J; bases not matched to a gene: 6. Germline V lookup: CDR1 SNHLY, CDR2 FYNNEI. This CDR3 has 17 amino acids. Here the CDR3 DNA reads TGTGCCAGCAGGCCTCCGGGACTAGCGGGGGGGCAAGAGACCCAGTACTTC. Its translation is CASRPPGLAGGQETQYF.

The chain combines TRBV9 with TRBJ1-2; TRBD1 matches 8 bases. V trimming: 0 bases; J trimming: 4 bases; junction bases outside the gene matches: 8. Germline CDR1 SGDLS, CDR2 YYNGEE. This CDR3 contains 16 residues. The CDR3 loop reads CASSVVSTGAPYGYTF. The CDR3 bases are TGTGCCAGCAGCGTAGTTTCGACAGGGGCACCCTATGGCTACACCTTC.

This clone came up once. The V gene is TRBV5-1, the J gene TRBJ2-7; tentatively, D is TRBD1 (5 bases). Trimming removed 0 bases at V and 6 bases at J, with 16 bases between. CDR1 and CDR2 (germline): SGHRS, YFSETQ. The CDR3 is 15 amino acids. As DNA, the CDR3 is TGCGCCAGCAGCTTGGCCCTGTGGGGCCTACGCGAGCAGTACTTC. Translating gives CASSLALWGLREQYF. The variable domain in full, with the rest retrieved from reference TRBV5-1 and TRBJ2-7, is KAGVTQTPRYLIKTRGQQVTLSCSPISGHRSVSWYQQTPGQGLQFLFEYFSETQRNKGNFPGRFSGRQFSNSRSEMNVSTLELGDSALYLCASSLALWGLREQYFGPGTRLTVT.

The CDR3 protein is CASSLGRTSYGYTF. The CDR3, as DNA: TGTGCCAGCAGTTTAGGCCGAACCTCCTATGGCTACACCTTC. The gene calls are TRBV28 and TRBJ1-2, with D unclear. Between the trimmed V and J ends, which lost 2 bases and 4 bases, there was a span of 11 bases. CDR1 and CDR2 (germline): MDHEN, SYDVKM. This CDR3 has 14 amino acids.